The T cell receptor beta chain under discussion was sequenced for a study of CD8 T cells in Susac syndrome. Blood CD8+ and CD4+ T cells underwent high-throughput TCR beta sequencing. The multiple sclerosis controls were treatment-naive patients affected by stable or active relapsing-remitting disease. Roughly 0.45 to 1 ug RNA was reverse transcribed with random hexamers. Amplification of TCR beta CDR3 across 54 Vbeta and 13 Jbeta was performed with immunoSEQ multiplex PCR. MiXCR was run by TCRdb on the immunoSEQ multiplex PCR reads, yielding one entry per CDR3 protein. The sample records about 280,000 distinct CDR3 sequences, about 85% being singletons. Sequencing was carried out using CD8+ T cells from PBMCs. The TCR originated in a human donor with multiple sclerosis.

In DNA form, the CDR3 reads TGTGCCAGCAGCCAAGATCTCACTAGCGGCCCCTACAATGAGCAGTTCTTC. As protein: CASSQDLTSGPYNEQFF. The chain combines TRBV14 with TRBJ2-1; 8 nucleotides agree with TRBD2. The CDR3 has 17 residues. The ends lost 0 bases at V and 2 bases at J; junction bases unmatched: 6. CDR1 and CDR2 from the germline V gene are SGHDN and FVKESK. The whole variable domain, filled in from reference TRBV14 and TRBJ2-1, reads EAGVTQFPSHSVIEKGQTVTLRCDPISGHDNLYWYRRVMGKEIKFLLHFVKESKQDESGMPNNRFLAERTGGTYSTLKVQPAELEDSGVYFCASSQDLTSGPYNEQFFGPGTRLTVL.